Listed here are 9 T cell receptor beta chains from one sample, sequenced in a study of T cell responses to AZD1222 COVID-19 vaccine. Measured with immunoSEQ multiplex PCR; TCRdb has only the in-frame clones, and not every one. Among 100,000 or so clones listed, 70% to 90% were seen once. This material consisted of peripheral blood, taken 28 days after the second AZD1222 dose. All receptors come from an adult who received the AZD1222 COVID-19 vaccine.

V is TRBV5-6 and J is TRBJ1-2, with D uncertain. The CDR3 spans 15 residues. Deletions cut 4 bases from V and 2 bases from J, with 15 bases between. Germline V gene data show CDR1 as SGHDT and CDR2 as YYEEEE. The CDR3 is CASSPANLLNYGYTF. The CDR3 DNA reads as TGTGCCAGCAGCCCCGCTAACTTACTAAACTATGGCTACACCTTC.

The chain combines TRBV4-1 with TRBJ1-3; D may be TRBD1 (6 bases). This CDR3 has 16 amino acids. Trimming stripped 3 bases from V and 8 bases from J, with 20 bases between. Germline V gives CDR1 MGHRA, CDR2 YSYEKL. Written as DNA, the CDR3 is TGCGCCAGCAGCCATAGGTTATCGGGGGCATCCGACACCATATATTTT. Translated, it gives CASSHRLSGASDTIYF.

The rearrangement joins TRBV18 to TRBJ2-2; the match to TRBD1 covers 8 bases. The V gene's germline CDR1 is KGHSH and CDR2 LQKENI. Trimming cost V 2 bases and J 4 bases; bases outside gene matches: 3. The CDR3 extends over 15 amino acids. CDR3 sequence: CASSPMGQVTGELFF. The CDR3 nucleotides are TGTGCCAGCTCACCAATGGGACAGGTCACCGGGGAGCTGTTTTTT.

There are a few counts of this clone. This sequence joins TRBV6-2 or TRBV6-3 and TRBJ2-3, with TRBD1 matching over 9 bases. In germline, CDR1 is MNHEY, CDR2 SVGEGT. V lost 2 bases to trimming and J lost 2 bases; unmatched junction nucleotides: 11. The CDR3 length is 18 residues. This chain's CDR3 is CASSYLHPDRGATDTQYF. CDR3 sequence (DNA): TGTGCCAGCAGTTACCTCCATCCCGACAGGGGGGCCACAGATACGCAGTATTTT.

This clone was counted between two and nine times. The V gene is TRBV2, the J gene TRBJ2-2; D is uncertain. Germline assignment: CDR1 SNHLY and CDR2 FYNNEI. V was trimmed by 5 bases and J by 3 bases, leaving 4 bases between them. This CDR3 is 12 amino acids long. The CDR3 protein is CASSYYTGELFF. Written as DNA, the CDR3 is TGTGCCAGCAGTTACTACACCGGGGAGCTGTTTTTT.

This clone was counted a few times. The CDR3 DNA sequence: TGTGCCAGCTCACCAGGACTAGTAACCGGGGAGCTGTTTTTT. It translates to CASSPGLVTGELFF. The chain uses TRBV18 and TRBJ2-2; TRBD2 agrees at 7 bases. The CDR3 loop spans 14 amino acids. The germline gives CDR1 KGHSH, CDR2 LQKENI. V lost 2 bases to trimming and J lost 5 bases; unmatched junction nucleotides: 2.

A remark on this clone: One end of the junction varies from germline; a read error may be responsible. This chain links TRBV20-1 with TRBJ2-7; D gene unclear. CDR1 is DFQATT, CDR2 SNEGSKA, per germline (reference sequence). This CDR3 region has 11 residues. CDR3 sequence reads: CSARDVVELGF. The CDR3 DNA reads as TGCAGTGCTAGAGATGTTGTTGAGTTAGGCTTC.

The rearrangement links TRBV15 to TRBJ2-7, with 8 nucleotides matching TRBD1. The CDR3 runs 14 residues. Germline V lookup: CDR1 LNHNV, CDR2 YYDKDF (reference sequence). The ends lost 1 base at V and 5 bases at J; junction bases unmatched: 4. The CDR3 loop is CATSRVRGLDEQYF. The DNA for the CDR3 is TGTGCCACCAGCAGAGTCAGGGGGCTCGACGAGCAGTACTTC. Combining the CDR3 with reference TRBV15 and TRBJ2-7 gives the whole variable domain DAMVIQNPRYQVTQFGKPVTLSCSQTLNHNVMYWYQQKSSQAPKLLFHYYDKDFNNEADTPDNFQSRRPNTSFCFLDIRSPGLGDTAMYLCATSRVRGLDEQYFGPGTRLTVT.

J is TRBJ1-6 and V is TRBV2; the match to TRBD1 covers 7 bases. Trimming removed 8 bases from V and 4 bases from J; junction bases left unmatched: 5. Looked up from germline, CDR1 is SNHLY and CDR2 is FYNNEI. The CDR3 length is 14 residues. The CDR3 nucleotides are TGTGCCAGCGAGGGGGCAGATTATAATTCACCCCTCCACTTT. It specifies CASEGADYNSPLHF.